A single sample is the source of the 20 T cell receptor beta chains below, sequenced in a study of T cell responses to AZD1222 COVID-19 vaccine. Produced via immunoSEQ multiplex PCR; TCRdb's table is partial and in-frame only. The repertoire holds around 110,000 clones, with 89% as singletons. This sample comprised peripheral blood, obtained on day 0 of AZD1222 vaccination. Source of these receptors: an adult in good health.

A single count supports this clone. The gene calls are TRBV7-9 and TRBJ2-1, with D unresolved. Trimming removed 2 bases from V and 9 bases from J, with 8 bases in between. The germline gives CDR1 SEHNR, CDR2 FQNEAQ (reference sequence). This CDR3 has 12 residues. The CDR3 here is CASSLMDTEQFF. CDR3 sequence (DNA): TGTGCCAGCAGCTTAATGGATACTGAGCAGTTCTTC.

This clone came up once. The rearrangement joins TRBV3-1 (or the pseudogene TRBV3-2) to TRBJ2-7; the match to TRBD1 covers 8 bases. Germline V gene lookup returns CDR1 LGHDT and CDR2 YNNKEL (reference sequence). The CDR3 spans 15 residues. Trimming took 1 base from V and 4 from J; bases not matched to a gene: 6. The CDR3 nucleotides are TGTGCCAGCAGCCAAGGTAGGACAGGGACGTACGAGCAGTACTTC. Its protein product is CASSQGRTGTYEQYF.

CDR3 sequence reads: CASSQDPTGYGPYEQYF. The CDR3 DNA reads as TGTGCCAGCAGCCAAGATCCTACAGGATACGGACCCTACGAGCAGTACTTC. V is TRBV3-1 (or the pseudogene TRBV3-2) and J is TRBJ2-7, with D perhaps TRBD1 (5 bases). In germline, CDR1 is LGHDT, CDR2 YNNKEL (reference sequence). V was clipped by 0 bases and J by 2 bases, with 17 bases between them. This CDR3 spans 17 amino acids.

The chain is built from TRBV12-5 and TRBJ2-7, with D uncertain. V shed 5 bases and J shed 6 bases, with 23 bases lying between them. Germline loops: CDR1 LGHNT, CDR2 FRNRAP. This CDR3 is 16 amino acids long. CDR3 DNA: TGTGCTAGTGGTCTCATATTCGGGCCTACCCCTCTCGAGCAGTACTTC. Encoded protein: CASGLIFGPTPLEQYF.

This chain joins TRBV21-1 and TRBJ1-2; TRBD1, the table's D call, lacks a check against the DNA. TRBV21-1 has pseudogene status. This CDR3 is 18 amino acids long. The CDR3 here is CASSKEETGGTLDYGYTF. The CDR3 DNA is TGTGCCAGCAGCAAAGAGGAGACAGGGGGCACTTTGGACTATGGCTACACCTTC.

A single count supports this clone. The gene calls are TRBV19 and TRBJ2-5; D is perhaps TRBD1 or TRBD2 (6 bases each). V was clipped by 5 bases and J by 5 bases, with 12 bases between them. The CDR3 is 13 residues long. Germline CDR1 LNHDA, CDR2 SQIVND (reference sequence). The CDR3 here is CASSSQGTETQYF. CDR3 DNA sequence: TGTGCCAGTAGTTCGCAGGGGACTGAGACCCAGTACTTC. Drawing the rest from reference TRBV19 and TRBJ2-5, the complete variable domain is DGGITQSPKYLFRKEGQNVTLSCEQNLNHDAMYWYRQDPGQGLRLIYYSQIVNDFQKGDIAEGYSVSREKKESFPLTVTSAQKNPTAFYLCASSSQGTETQYFGPGTRLLVL.

This sequence joins TRBV1 and TRBJ1-2. TRBV1 is classified as a pseudogene. This CDR3 has 12 residues. CDR3 region: CTSSPSESGYTF. Written as DNA, the CDR3 is TGCACCAGCAGCCCCTCGGAGTCTGGCTACACCTTC.

This rearrangement joins TRBV2 to TRBJ2-3; D possibly matches TRBD1 or TRBD2 (5 bases each). The CDR3 is 15 residues long. Germline V gene sequence: CDR1 SNHLY, CDR2 FYNNEI. Trimming stripped 6 bases from V and 6 bases from J, with 19 bases between. The CDR3 coding sequence is TGTGCCAGCAGCCCGCACCGAGGGGACGGTGATACGCAGTATTTT. This encodes CASSPHRGDGDTQYF. The variable domain in full, completed from reference TRBV2 and TRBJ2-3, reads EPEVTQTPSHQVTQMGQEVILRCVPISNHLYFYWYRQILGQKVEFLVSFYNNEISEKSEIFDDQFSVERPDGSNFTLKIRSTKLEDSAMYFCASSPHRGDGDTQYFGPGTRLTVL.

V is TRBV9 and J is TRBJ1-3; 7 bases are shared with TRBD1. Germline CDR1 SGDLS, CDR2 YYNGEE. V trimming: 4 bases; J trimming: 3 bases; junction bases outside the gene matches: 10. The CDR3 sequence is 16 residues long. CDR3 sequence: CASSYGTVGSGNTIYF. CDR3 in DNA: TGTGCCAGCAGCTACGGGACAGTCGGAAGTGGAAACACCATATATTTT.

V is TRBV10-3 and J is TRBJ2-7, with TRBD2 identical over 9 bases. The CDR3 extends over 14 amino acids. Germline V gene data show CDR1 as ENHRY and CDR2 as SYGVKD. V lost 6 bases, J lost 5 bases, and 8 bases stayed unmatched. CDR3 DNA sequence: TGTGCCATCAGGCTAGCGGGGAGTTCCGACGAGCAGTACTTC. It encodes CAIRLAGSSDEQYF.

The genes are TRBV4-2 and TRBJ2-7; D may be TRBD2 (6 bases). Germline loops: CDR1 LGHNA, CDR2 YNFKEQ. CDR3 length equals 18 residues. Trimming removed 0 bases from V and 1 base from J, with 19 bases in between. CDR3: CASSQDLARGTVSYEQYF. CDR3 nucleotide sequence: TGTGCCAGCAGCCAAGATCTAGCGCGTGGGACGGTATCCTACGAGCAGTACTTC.

V usage is TRBV7-9 and J usage is TRBJ1-3; 7 bases map to TRBD1. This CDR3 is built from 14 residues. CDR1 SEHNR and CDR2 FQNEAQ come from the germline V gene (reference sequence). J gave up 4 bases and V 5 bases, and 5 bases lay outside the gene matches. The CDR3 nucleotides are TGTGCCAGCAGCGCCGGGACAGACGGAAACACCATATATTTT. It yields the protein CASSAGTDGNTIYF. The entire variable domain, with the rest obtained from reference TRBV7-9 and TRBJ1-3, is as follows: DTGVSQNPRHKITKRGQNVTFRCDPISEHNRLYWYRQTLGQGPEFLTYFQNEAQLEKSRLLSDRFSAERPKGSFSTLEIQRTEQGDSAMYLCASSAGTDGNTIYFGEGSWLTVV.

The chain combines TRBV6-1 with TRBJ1-1; D uncertain. The CDR3 contains 13 residues. Germline CDR1 and CDR2: MNHNS and SASEGT. The V end was cut by 3 bases, the J end by 0 bases, with 5 bases between. In nucleotides, the CDR3 is TGTGCCAGCAGTGATATGCTGAACACTGAAGCTTTCTTT. Translated: CASSDMLNTEAFF.

This chain uses TRBV12-5 with TRBJ1-1; D gene unclear. The CDR3 extends over 12 amino acids. Trimming removed 5 bases from V and 6 bases from J, with 10 bases in between. The germline V gene has CDR1 LGHNT and CDR2 FRNRAP. In DNA, the CDR3 is TGTGCTAGTGGTCCCCCGGGCCCTGAAGCTTTCTTT. This translates into CASGPPGPEAFF. Together with reference TRBV12-5 and TRBJ1-1, the CDR3 gives the full variable domain: DARVTQTPRHKVTEMGQEVTMRCQPILGHNTVFWYRQTMMQGLELLAYFRNRAPLDDSGMPKDRFSAEMPDATLATLKIQPSEPRDSAVYFCASGPPGPEAFFGQGTRLTVV.

The chain combines TRBV28 with TRBJ2-7; no clear D. The length of the CDR3 is 11 residues. Per germline, CDR1 MDHEN and CDR2 SYDVKM. V lost 6 bases, J lost 4 bases, and 7 bases lay in between. CDR3 protein: CASSTFYEQYF. The CDR3 DNA reads as TGTGCCAGCAGCACGTTTTACGAGCAGTACTTC.

The J gene is TRBJ2-3, the V gene TRBV30; D is unresolved. Germline CDR1 and CDR2: GTSNPN and SVGIG (reference sequence). V lost 0 bases and J lost 0, with 10 bases in between. The CDR3 is made up of 15 amino acids. Here the CDR3 DNA reads TGTGCCTGGAGTGTTGGTCAGGTTAGCACAGATACGCAGTATTTT. Encoded protein: CAWSVGQVSTDTQYF.

The J gene is TRBJ1-1, the V gene TRBV6-5; TRBD1 aligns across 7 bases. The germline V gene has CDR1 MNHEY and CDR2 SVGAGI. The CDR3 contains 12 residues. V was pared by 9 bases and J by 6 bases, with 7 bases of the junction left unmatched. CDR3 protein: CASRTGVAEAFF. In nucleotides, the CDR3 is TGTGCCAGTCGTACAGGGGTTGCTGAAGCTTTCTTT.

J is TRBJ2-1 and V is TRBV3-1 (or the pseudogene TRBV3-2); a weak D match, TRBD1 (6 bases). CDR1 is LGHDT, CDR2 YNNKEL, per germline (reference sequence). The CDR3 runs to 15 residues. V lost 1 base, J lost 1 base, and 8 bases lay in between. The CDR3 DNA follows: TGTGCCAGCAGCCAAGGAGGGGGATCCTACAATGAGCAGTTCTTC. Translating it yields CASSQGGGSYNEQFF.

The V and J genes are TRBV2 and TRBJ1-3; the D is unclear. The CDR3 contains 12 residues. The germline CDR1 and CDR2 sequences are SNHLY and FYNNEI. Trimming pared 8 bases from V and 4 bases from J, leaving 9 bases between. CDR3 bases: TGTGCCAGCCGTCAGTCCGGAAACACCATATATTTT. Its translation: CASRQSGNTIYF.

The chain carries TRBV3-1 (or the pseudogene TRBV3-2) and TRBJ1-2; 9 nucleotides match TRBD1. Germline lookup yields CDR1 LGHDT and CDR2 YNNKEL (reference sequence). V lost 4 bases to trimming and J lost 3 bases; unmatched junction nucleotides: 0. The CDR3 runs 13 residues. CDR3 residues: CASSRQGDYGYTF. CDR3 in DNA: TGTGCCAGCAGCCGACAGGGGGACTATGGCTACACCTTC.